This T cell receptor beta chain was obtained from a study of graft-versus-host responses after intestinal transplantation. On the study more broadly: Grafts were multivisceral, liver-intestinal, or isolated intestinal. Notes on the study in general: Researchers found peak circulating GvH clone levels linked to early post-transplant HvG declines. Across patients carrying graft-donor T cell macrochimerism, allografts held high graft-versus-host to host-versus-graft clonal ratios. Recipient bone marrow held GvH clones, some seen earlier in ileum or blood.

The data were produced by immunoSEQ multiplex PCR, yet TCRdb's version contains in-frame clones alone and is incomplete. The sample contains around 95,000 clones, about 90% of which appear only once. With regard to this clone: As yet, its antigen is unknown.

This CDR3 has 13 residues. Trimming removed 5 bases at V and 0 bases at J, with 7 bases between. From germline, CDR1 is MNHEY and CDR2 SVGAGI. This chain joins TRBV6-5 and TRBJ1-1; D unresolved. This receptor was obtained from a human donor who was the organ donor for an intestinal transplant. The sequencing here drew on unstimulated CD4+ T cells sorted from spleen or lymph node cells, taken before transplant. The DNA of the CDR3 is TGTGCCAGCAGTAGGAACATGAACACTGAAGCTTTCTTT. This gives the protein CASSRNMNTEAFF.